These T cell receptor beta chains were read from a single sample in a study of beta chain features in type 1 diabetes. Assay used: immunoSEQ multiplex PCR; TCRdb lists only in-frame clones, some missing. Counted here are approximately 250,000 clones, approximately 25% occurring once; the ten biggest clones make up about 0.011%. Input material: naive CD4+ T cells from blood. Receptor source: a woman in her thirties with type 1 diabetes. Each CDR3 is given with its conserved first and last residue. A D gene is named only where the DNA matches it firmly. Only part of the rows carry a size: once, few, many, or a class if the clone is expanded.

j_gene	d_gene	abundance	v_gene	CDR3aa	CDR3nt
TRBJ2-7	TRBD1	NA	TRBV29-1	CSVGAQGAREQYF	TGCAGCGTTGGAGCTCAGGGGGCACGCGAGCAGTACTTC
TRBJ2-3	TRBD2	NA	TRBV7-9	CASSLTGGRSDTQYF	TGTGCCAGCAGCTTGACGGGAGGGAGATCAGATACGCAGTATTTT
TRBJ2-1	NA	NA	TRBV5-1	CASSFDRPNNEQFF	TGCGCCAGCAGCTTCGACAGGCCCAACAATGAGCAGTTCTTC
TRBJ2-7	TRBD1	NA	TRBV29-1	CSVRGDRGHRNEQYF	TGCAGCGTTAGAGGGGACAGGGGGCACCGTAACGAGCAGTACTTC
TRBJ2-5	NA	NA	TRBV28	CASRRTASETQYF	TGTGCCAGCAGGAGGACAGCCTCTGAGACCCAGTACTTC
TRBJ2-3	TRBD2	NA	TRBV5-4	CASSGDYLSTDTQYF	TGTGCCAGCAGTGGGGACTACCTTAGCACAGATACGCAGTATTTT
TRBJ2-7	NA	few	TRBV20-1	CSALRDEQYF	TGCAGTGCTCTCAGGGACGAGCAGTACTTC
TRBJ1-2	NA	few	TRBV2	CASSGDRSFPYGYTF	TGTGCCAGCAGTGGAGACAGGTCCTTCCCCTATGGCTACACCTTC
TRBJ2-1	TRBD1	few	TRBV29-1	CSEDFGTGNNEQFF	TGCAGCGAGGACTTCGGGACAGGGAACAATGAGCAGTTCTTC
TRBJ2-7	NA	NA	TRBV29-1	CSGAGPGDEQYF	TGCAGCGGGGCAGGGCCGGGGGACGAGCAGTACTTC
TRBJ1-2	NA	few	TRBV7-9	CASSLGRGPAGYTF	TGTGCCAGCAGCTTAGGTAGGGGTCCTGCTGGCTACACCTTC
TRBJ2-1	NA	few	TRBV18	CASSPRADNEQFF	TGTGCCAGCTCACCACGGGCCGACAATGAGCAGTTCTTC
TRBJ2-7	TRBD1	few	TRBV28	CASAYRDRDYEQYF	TGTGCCAGCGCCTACCGGGACAGGGACTACGAGCAGTACTTC
TRBJ1-2	NA	few	TRBV28	CASSRGNYGYTF	TGTGCCAGCAGTAGGGGAAACTATGGCTACACCTTC
TRBJ1-5	NA	NA	TRBV6-5	CASSQGGIGNQPQHF	TGTGCCAGCAGTCAAGGGGGAATCGGCAATCAGCCCCAGCATTTT
TRBJ2-7	TRBD2	NA	TRBV5-4	CASSETSGRVYEQYF	TGTGCCAGCAGCGAAACTAGCGGGAGGGTGTACGAGCAGTACTTC
TRBJ2-3	NA	NA	TRBV4-1	CASSSGPRGTDTQYF	TGCGCCAGCAGCTCGGGCCCACGGGGGACAGATACGCAGTATTTT
TRBJ1-5	TRBD1	NA	TRBV19	CASTLGQSNQPQHF	TGTGCCAGTACCCTGGGACAGAGTAATCAGCCCCAGCATTTT